This T cell receptor (beta chain) was captured by sequencing in a study of blood T cell repertoires in COVID-19. The overall study: COVID-19 samples collected from the United States, Italy and Spain covered acute and convalescent phases. The cDNA or gDNA used as material had been derived from T cells, B-cell-depleted T cells, or PBMCs.

Seattle's cohort entered during active infection and was followed longitudinally. The V segment lost 2 bases and the J segment 5 bases; nucleotides outside the gene matches: 5. The CDR3 is 14 residues long. Germline V gene sequence: CDR1 SGHVS, CDR2 FQNEAQ. The authors' processing: For nucleated cells, counts were estimated from reference gene primer amplification. Assay used: immunoSEQ multiplex PCR; TCRdb lists only in-frame clones, some missing. V and J calls and clone size follow that table, whereas D and trimming were derived from the DNA. The sample lists about 250,000 clones, roughly 84% occurring once.

V and J are TRBV7-8 and TRBJ1-2; TRBD1 aligns across 7 bases. This receptor was identified in a human donor with COVID-19, enrolled during active disease. The donor label of this sample is uncertain. The specimen sequenced was peripheral blood. The CDR3 bases are TGTGCCAGCAGCTTAAACGACAGGGAATATGGCTACACCTTC. This encodes CASSLNDREYGYTF.